The rows below give T cell receptor beta chains drawn from one sample of a study of cytomegalovirus exposure and HLA in healthy donors. Sequenced by immunoSEQ multiplex PCR; TCRdb stores in-frame clones only, minus some. Of 90,000 to 150,000 clones in the sample, approximately 80% were seen once. The sample taken for sequencing was PBMCs. These receptors were obtained from a man over 45 in good health and CMV-seropositive. CDR3s include the opening cysteine and the closing phenylalanine or tryptophan. A D gene is named only where the DNA matches it firmly. The size entry is marked missing in some rows and otherwise reads once, few, many or a size class.

CDR3 protein	CDR3 DNA	clone size	D gene	J gene	CDR3 length	V gene
CASSPTAYGYTF	TGTGCCAGCAGCCCCACTGCCTATGGCTACACCTTC	NA	NA	TRBJ1-2	12	TRBV7-9
CASTSVATNEKLFF	TGTGCCAGCACCTCAGTTGCAACTAATGAAAAACTGTTTTTT	NA	NA	TRBJ1-4	14	TRBV2
CASSYSGLYGYTF	TGTGCCAGCAGTTACTCGGGGCTCTATGGCTACACCTTC	NA	NA	TRBJ1-2	13	TRBV6-5
CASSVANGQGQGYGYTF	TGTGCCAGCAGCGTAGCGAACGGACAGGGCCAGGGCTATGGCTACACCTTC	NA	TRBD1	TRBJ1-2	17	TRBV9
CASSFYREGSEQYF	TGTGCCAGCAGTTTCTACAGGGAGGGCAGCGAGCAGTACTTC	NA	NA	TRBJ2-7	14	TRBV27
CSVELGQGIYEQYF	TGCAGCGTTGAATTAGGACAGGGGATCTACGAGCAGTACTTC	few	TRBD1	TRBJ2-7	14	TRBV29-1
CASSLEAQRRPNQPQHF	TGTGCCAGCAGTTTAGAGGCACAACGACGGCCCAATCAGCCCCAGCATTTT	NA	NA	TRBJ1-5	17	TRBV28
CASSTGGPPIQETQYF	TGTGCCAGCAGCACAGGGGGACCCCCCATCCAAGAGACCCAGTACTTC	NA	TRBD1	TRBJ2-5	16	TRBV7-8
CASGRVTNSPLHF	TGTGCCAGCGGCAGGGTCACTAATTCACCCCTCCACTTT	NA	NA	TRBJ1-6	13	TRBV2
CASPPRESPLHF	TGTGCCAGTCCCCCCAGGGAATCACCCCTCCACTTT	NA	NA	TRBJ1-6	12	TRBV6-4
CASSLGRGGTEAFF	TGTGCCAGCAGCTTAGGTCGGGGTGGCACTGAAGCTTTCTTT	NA	NA	TRBJ1-1	14	TRBV7-8
CASSFEWNQPQHF	TGTGCCAGCAGTTTCGAGTGGAATCAGCCCCAGCATTTT	NA	NA	TRBJ1-5	13	TRBV27
CASTSGQGGNSLLHF	TGCGCCAGCACCTCCGGACAGGGAGGGAATTCACTCCTCCACTTT	NA	TRBD1	TRBJ1-6	15	TRBV5-1
CASSSGQYTEAFF	TGTGCCAGCAGCTCCGGACAGTACACTGAAGCTTTCTTT	few	NA	TRBJ1-1	13	TRBV7-9
CASSYSGQLNEKLFF	TGTGCCAGCAGTTACTCAGGACAGTTAAATGAAAAACTGTTTTTT	NA	NA	TRBJ1-4	15	TRBV6-6
CASSPSGGFEQYF	TGTGCCAGCAGCCCTTCCGGGGGTTTCGAGCAGTACTTC	NA	NA	TRBJ2-7	13	TRBV13
CASSLEGQGPNSPLHF	TGCGCCAGCAGCTTGGAAGGACAGGGGCCTAATTCACCCCTCCACTTT	NA	TRBD1	TRBJ1-6	16	TRBV5-1
CASSTDRARNTEAFF	TGCGCCAGCAGCACCGACAGGGCTAGAAACACTGAAGCTTTCTTT	NA	TRBD1	TRBJ1-1	15	TRBV5-1
CASSPARENEQFF	TGTGCCAGCTCACCAGCGCGGGAGAACGAGCAGTTCTTC	NA	TRBD2	TRBJ2-1	13	TRBV18
CASSTYSNEQFF	TGTGCCAGCAGTACCTACTCTAATGAGCAGTTCTTC	NA	NA	TRBJ2-1	12	TRBV7-2
CASRWGPGQGNEKLFF	TGCGCCAGCAGATGGGGACCGGGACAGGGGAATGAAAAACTGTTTTTT	NA	TRBD1	TRBJ1-4	16	TRBV5-1
CASSLGQRTDTQYF	TGCGCCAGCAGCTTGGGACAGCGCACAGATACGCAGTATTTT	NA	NA	TRBJ2-3	14	TRBV5-1
CASSWGQVHEQYF	TGTGCCAGCAGCTGGGGACAGGTGCACGAGCAGTACTTC	NA	TRBD1	TRBJ2-7	13	TRBV7-9
CASSPPGTATFMSRGYTF	TGTGCCAGCAGCCCTCCAGGGACTGCGACTTTCATGTCCAGGGGCTACACCTTC	NA	NA	TRBJ1-2	18	TRBV25-1
CASSGRGRETQYF	TGTGCCAGCAGCGGGAGAGGGCGCGAGACCCAGTACTTC	NA	NA	TRBJ2-5	13	TRBV11-2
CASSDSPTVSNQPQHF	TGTGCCAGCAGTGACTCTCCAACAGTCAGCAATCAGCCCCAGCATTTT	NA	NA	TRBJ1-5	16	TRBV6-4
CASSQVGTPAKNIQYF	TGCGCCAGCAGCCAAGTAGGGACTCCAGCCAAAAACATTCAGTACTTC	once	NA	TRBJ2-4	16	TRBV4-1
CASSDRDRAPLGEKLFF	TGTGCCAGCAGTGACCGGGACAGGGCCCCGCTCGGGGAAAAACTGTTTTTT	NA	TRBD1	TRBJ1-4	17	TRBV6-1
CASSEEPTGSGTDTQYF	TGCGCCAGCAGCGAAGAGCCGACAGGGTCCGGCACAGATACGCAGTATTTT	once	TRBD1	TRBJ2-3	17	TRBV5-1
CASSLNQPQHF	TGTGCCAGCAGCCTGAATCAGCCCCAGCATTTT	NA	NA	TRBJ1-5	11	TRBV28
CASSLPGTGSYEQYF	TGTGCCAGCAGTTTACCCGGGACAGGGTCCTACGAGCAGTACTTC	few	TRBD1	TRBJ2-7	15	TRBV28
CASSPRQGVGETQYF	TGTGCCAGCTCACCTCGGCAGGGGGTAGGAGAGACCCAGTACTTC	NA	TRBD1	TRBJ2-5	15	TRBV18
CASGQGGSHEQYF	TGCGCCAGCGGACAGGGTGGGAGCCACGAGCAGTACTTC	NA	TRBD1	TRBJ2-7	13	TRBV5-1
CAWAVTRGNIQYF	TGTGCCTGGGCCGTCACGCGGGGAAACATTCAGTACTTC	few	NA	TRBJ2-4	13	TRBV30
CASSYETGRSQAFF	TGTGCCAGCAGTTACGAGACAGGGAGAAGTCAGGCTTTCTTT	NA	TRBD1	TRBJ1-1	14	TRBV6-5
CASSLPTQFQYF	TGTGCCAGCAGCCTCCCCACCCAGTTCCAGTACTTC	NA	NA	TRBJ2-7	12	TRBV11-2
CASSLQGGNSYEQYF	TGTGCCAGCAGTCTCCAAGGGGGAAACTCCTACGAGCAGTACTTC	NA	NA	TRBJ2-7	15	TRBV6-1
CASSLGRSSYEQYF	TGTGCCAGCAGCTTAGGACGGAGCTCCTACGAGCAGTACTTC	NA	NA	TRBJ2-7	14	TRBV7-9
CASSTAGGSGNTIYF	TGTGCCAGCAGCACCGCCGGGGGCTCTGGAAACACCATATATTTT	NA	NA	TRBJ1-3	15	TRBV9
CASSQEVASGRARDTQYF	TGTGCCAGCAGCCAAGAAGTGGCTAGCGGGAGGGCAAGGGATACGCAGTATTTT	NA	TRBD2	TRBJ2-3	18	TRBV14
CASSLGGSREVYGYTF	TGTGCCAGCAGCTTAGGGGGGAGCAGGGAGGTCTATGGCTACACCTTC	NA	NA	TRBJ1-2	16	TRBV11-2
CASSFPGGQGDYGYTF	TGTGCCAGCAGTTTCCCGGGAGGACAGGGGGACTATGGCTACACCTTC	NA	TRBD1	TRBJ1-2	16	TRBV6-5
CASSPQMTGRFDEQYF	TGCGCCAGCAGCCCACAAATGACAGGGAGATTCGACGAGCAGTACTTC	NA	TRBD1	TRBJ2-7	16	TRBV5-1
CASSNRLEGYTF	TGTGCCAGCAGCAACCGGTTGGAGGGCTACACCTTC	once	NA	TRBJ1-2	12	TRBV28
CASSGNEYEQYF	TGTGCCAGCAGTGGTAACGAGTACGAGCAGTACTTC	NA	NA	TRBJ2-7	12	TRBV6-1
CASSEGGRGTDTQYF	TGTGCCAGCAGTGAGGGGGGAAGGGGCACAGATACGCAGTATTTT	NA	NA	TRBJ2-3	15	TRBV2
CASSLLEDYGYTF	TGCGCCAGCAGCCTCCTCGAGGACTATGGCTACACCTTC	once	NA	TRBJ1-2	13	TRBV4-1
CASRPGQGAYEQYF	TGTGCCAGTAGACCGGGACAGGGGGCCTACGAGCAGTACTTC	NA	TRBD1	TRBJ2-7	14	TRBV6-5
CAWRTGLLSRGTEQYF	TGTGCCTGGAGAACGGGACTGCTAAGTCGAGGGACCGAGCAGTACTTC	NA	NA	TRBJ2-7	16	TRBV30
CASSEVTAGGYEQYF	TGTGCCAGCAGTGAAGTGACAGCGGGAGGCTACGAGCAGTACTTC	NA	TRBD2	TRBJ2-7	15	TRBV6-1
CASSINRDRGYGYTF	TGTGCCAGCAGCATAAACCGGGACAGAGGCTATGGCTACACCTTC	NA	TRBD1	TRBJ1-2	15	TRBV6-5
CAISVRGSPKAFF	TGTGCCATCAGTGTGCGGGGGTCCCCTAAAGCTTTCTTT	NA	NA	TRBJ1-1	13	TRBV10-3
CASSDGIEERATYNEQFF	TGTGCCAGCAGTGATGGGATCGAAGAGCGGGCTACATACAATGAGCAGTTCTTC	NA	NA	TRBJ2-1	18	TRBV2
CASSLASTGSGELFF	TGTGCCAGCAGCTTAGCCTCCACAGGATCCGGGGAGCTGTTTTTT	NA	NA	TRBJ2-2	15	TRBV7-9
CASSYNRGRRSYEQYF	TGTGCCAGCAGTTACAACAGGGGGCGCAGGAGCTACGAGCAGTACTTC	NA	TRBD1	TRBJ2-7	16	TRBV6-5
CSVVAGGRLTDTQYF	TGCAGCGTTGTAGCGGGAGGGCGGCTCACAGATACGCAGTATTTT	NA	TRBD2	TRBJ2-3	15	TRBV29-1
CASRAAGLHTDTQYF	TGCGCCAGCAGGGCTGCGGGACTGCACACAGATACGCAGTATTTT	NA	NA	TRBJ2-3	15	TRBV5-1